Listed below are T cell receptor beta chains from one sample, sequenced in a study of T cell repertoires in cytomegalovirus infection. One entry per CDR3 protein results from TCRdb running MiXCR on the reads. The sample includes about 180,000 distinct CDR3 sequences, approximately 15% seen only once; the top ten take more than 20%. Sequencing was done on a sample of PBMCs. These receptors were collected from a human donor in good health (CMV status not recorded). Some clones in this sample may be carry-over from other donors' samples. CDR3s include the opening cysteine and the closing phenylalanine or tryptophan. Fields, in order: clone size, D gene, V gene, J gene, CDR3 DNA, CDR3 protein. D genes are given only for firm matches. Expanded clones get a size class; other rows say once, few or many, or leave the size out.

few,.,TRBV20-1,TRBJ1-5,TGCAGTGCTAGAGAGTTCGGCCAGATCAATCAGCCCCAGCATTTT,CSAREFGQINQPQHF
few,.,TRBV29-1,TRBJ2-5,TGCAGCGTTGGGGCAGGGGCGGGGGAGACCCAGTACTTC,CSVGAGAGETQYF
few,.,TRBV12-3/TRBV12-4,TRBJ1-1,TGTGCCAGCAGCTTCAAGCTCGGGGGAATTATGAACACTGAAGCTTTCTTT,CASSFKLGGIMNTEAFF
many,.,TRBV14,TRBJ2-1,TGTGCCAGCAGCCAGGGGGGTAGAAGCAATGAGCAGTTCTTC,CASSQGGRSNEQFF
.,.,TRBV7-9,TRBJ1-3,TGTGCCAGCAGCCCTCCGGGACCTAAAGGAAACACCATATATTTT,CASSPPGPKGNTIYF
few,.,TRBV20-1,TRBJ1-3,TGCAGTGCTATGGTCCCCAGCTCTGGAAACACCATATATTTT,CSAMVPSSGNTIYF
many,.,TRBV4-1,TRBJ1-5,TGCGCCAGCAGCCAGCAAGCGGGGAATCAGCCCCAGCATTTT,CASSQQAGNQPQHF
.,TRBD1,TRBV6-1,TRBJ1-4,TGTGCCAGCAGGAACCGGGACAGACTGAATGGAAAACTGTTTTTT,CASRNRDRLNGKLFF
many,.,TRBV5-1,TRBJ2-5,TGCGCCAGCCATCGGCTGGCGCAAGAGACCCAGTACTTC,CASHRLAQETQYF
many,TRBD2,TRBV6-5,TRBJ2-1,TGTGCCAGCAGTTACTCGTGGAGCGGGGGGGCAAATGAGCAGTTCTTC,CASSYSWSGGANEQFF
many,.,TRBV12-3/TRBV12-4,TRBJ2-1,TGTGCCAGCAGTTCACAGGGTAGTTCCTACAATGAGCAGTTCTTC,CASSSQGSSYNEQFF
many,.,TRBV7-2,TRBJ2-3,TGTGCCAGCAGCTTAGTACCTACAGATACGCAGTATTTT,CASSLVPTDTQYF
.,TRBD2,TRBV27,TRBJ2-5,TGTGCCAGCAGTTTCCTAGCGGGGGAGCCGGAAGAGACCCAGTACTTC,CASSFLAGEPEETQYF
many,TRBD2,TRBV7-8,TRBJ2-5,TGTGCCAGCAGCTTAGCCGAGTCGTACCCGGGAGGTATATGGGAGACCCAGTACTTC,CASSLAESYPGGIWETQYF
many,TRBD1,TRBV7-6,TRBJ2-7,TGTGCCAGCAGCTCGGGACAGGGGACTTACGAGCAGTACTTC,CASSSGQGTYEQYF
.,.,TRBV30,TRBJ1-2,TGTGCCTGGAAATCGGGCTTCTTCTATGGCTACACCTTC,CAWKSGFFYGYTF
few,TRBD1,TRBV24-1,TRBJ1-1,TGTGCCACCAGTGAGCGGGACAGGGGGGGCACTGAAGCTTTCTTT,CATSERDRGGTEAFF
many,TRBD2,TRBV6-6,TRBJ2-7,TGTGCCAGCAGTTACTCGACTAGCGGAAACTACGAGCAGTACTTC,CASSYSTSGNYEQYF
.,TRBD2,TRBV6-1,TRBJ2-5,TGTGCCAGCAGTTCCGGACTAGCGGGCCAAGAGACCCAGTACTTC,CASSSGLAGQETQYF
.,TRBD1,TRBV4-1,TRBJ2-7,TGCGCCAGCAGCCAAGAACAGGGGTACGAGCAGTACTTC,CASSQEQGYEQYF
few,.,TRBV7-9,TRBJ2-5,TGTGCCAGCAGATCCACTTTCGGCCAGTACTTC,CASRSTFGQYF
.,.,TRBV20-1,TRBJ2-7,TGCAGTGCTAGAAACTCTTTATACGAGCAGTACTTC,CSARNSLYEQYF
many,TRBD2,TRBV7-2,TRBJ2-1,TGTGCCAGCAGCGGAACGACTAGCGGGAAGGCGAATGAGCAGTTCTTC,CASSGTTSGKANEQFF
many,.,TRBV7-2,TRBJ1-2,TGTGCCAGCAGCCCGGACGGCTATGGCTACACCTTC,CASSPDGYGYTF
.,.,TRBV20-1,TRBJ1-6,TGCAGTGCCCCCGCAACAGGACATGAATCACCCCTCCACTTT,CSAPATGHESPLHF
many,.,TRBV7-2,TRBJ2-7,TGTGCCAGCAGCCTAAGGTTACTAGCTAATTACGAGCAGTACTTC,CASSLRLLANYEQYF
few,TRBD1,TRBV7-8,TRBJ2-1,TGTGCCAGCAGCTTGACAGGGGGCCAGTCCTACAATGAGCAGTTCTTC,CASSLTGGQSYNEQFF
many,TRBD2,TRBV11-2,TRBJ2-1,TGTGCCAGCAGCTTGGGACTAGCAGGGGGTGGGGGGCAGTTCTTC,CASSLGLAGGGGQFF
few,.,TRBV28,TRBJ1-2,TGTGCCAGCAGTCCGACCAATAGGCGGGGAAAGGGCTTTAACTATGGCTACACCTTC,CASSPTNRRGKGFNYGYTF
many,.,TRBV4-1,TRBJ2-7,TGCGCCAGCAGCCAAGTGATGGAATTGGACGAGCAGTACTTC,CASSQVMELDEQYF
.,.,TRBV2,TRBJ1-1,TGTGCCAGCAGTGGAATGCCAGGGGACACTGAAGCTTTCTTT,CASSGMPGDTEAFF
many,TRBD1,TRBV7-3,TRBJ1-5,TGTGCCAGCAGCTTAACGGGGACAGGGAGCAATCAGCCCCAGCATTTT,CASSLTGTGSNQPQHF
few,.,TRBV28,TRBJ2-3,TGTGCCAGCAGTTCTGCAGATACGCAGTATTTT,CASSSADTQYF
few,TRBD1,TRBV19,TRBJ1-1,TGTGCCAGTAGTGTAGGACAGGGGAACACTGAAGCTTTCTTT,CASSVGQGNTEAFF
many,.,TRBV29-1,TRBJ2-3,TGCAGCGCTGCCGGTGGCGGGACTCCCACAGATACGCAGTATTTT,CSAAGGGTPTDTQYF
.,.,TRBV29-1,TRBJ2-1,TGCAGCGTTGAACTAGCCGGATACAATGAGCAGTTCTTC,CSVELAGYNEQFF
.,.,TRBV6-6,TRBJ1-1,TGTGCCAGCAGTTACTCGAGCCGGACTGAAGCTTTCTTT,CASSYSSRTEAFF
few,.,TRBV9,TRBJ2-3,TGTGCCAGCAGCGTAGCCGTGAGCACAGATACGCAGTATTTT,CASSVAVSTDTQYF
.,.,TRBV12-3/TRBV12-4,TRBJ2-7,TGTGCCAGCAGTTTAGCCAACTCCTACGAGCAGTACTTC,CASSLANSYEQYF